The rows below give T cell receptor beta chains drawn from one sample of a study of blood T cell repertoires in COVID-19. This table comes from immunoSEQ multiplex PCR, and its TCRdb copy is limited to in-frame clones, with some not included. This table holds 35,000 to 50,000 clones, roughly 80% found once. Sequenced material: peripheral blood. The source of these receptors is a human donor with acute or convalescent COVID-19. The donor label of this sample is uncertain. CDR3s include the opening cysteine and the closing phenylalanine or tryptophan. D genes are given only for firm matches. Only part of the rows carry a size: once, few, many, or a class if the clone is expanded.

D: TRBD1; J: TRBJ2-5; size: -; V: TRBV27; CDR3: CASSPGTAIFQETQYF; DNA: TGTGCCAGCAGTCCTGGGACAGCGATCTTCCAAGAGACCCAGTACTTC
D: -; J: TRBJ1-6; size: -; V: TRBV27; CDR3: CASAQDGGYDNSPLHF; DNA: TGTGCCAGCGCCCAAGACGGCGGGTACGATAATTCACCCCTCCACTTT
D: -; J: TRBJ2-7; size: -; V: TRBV10-3; CDR3: CAISDHTGQTIYEQYF; DNA: TGTGCCATCAGTGACCATACAGGGCAAACCATCTACGAGCAGTACTTC
D: -; J: TRBJ1-2; size: few; V: TRBV27; CDR3: CASSPLGRQYGYTF; DNA: TGTGCCAGCAGTCCCCTGGGCAGACAGTATGGCTACACCTTC
D: -; J: TRBJ1-1; size: -; V: TRBV6-6; CDR3: CASIERTMNTEAFF; DNA: TGTGCCAGCATCGAGCGGACCATGAACACTGAAGCTTTCTTT
D: -; J: TRBJ1-5; size: -; V: TRBV4-3; CDR3: CASSQEAGPNQPQHF; DNA: TGCGCCAGCAGCCAAGAGGCAGGGCCCAATCAGCCCCAGCATTTT
D: TRBD2; J: TRBJ2-7; size: few; V: TRBV9; CDR3: CASSPKGLAGTYEQYF; DNA: TGTGCCAGCAGCCCCAAGGGCCTAGCGGGGACCTACGAGCAGTACTTC
D: -; J: TRBJ2-1; size: -; V: TRBV25-1; CDR3: CASSSHRAPYNEQFF; DNA: TGTGCCAGCAGTTCCCACAGGGCGCCCTACAATGAGCAGTTCTTC
D: TRBD1; J: TRBJ2-4; size: -; V: TRBV5-4; CDR3: CASSSWTGGKNIQYF; DNA: TGTGCCAGCAGCAGTTGGACAGGTGGCAAAAACATTCAGTACTTC
D: -; J: TRBJ1-6; size: -; V: TRBV5-1; CDR3: CASSLTAGYSNNSPLHF; DNA: TGCGCCAGCAGTTTAACCGCAGGGTATTCTAATAATTCACCCCTCCACTTT
D: -; J: TRBJ1-3; size: -; V: TRBV5-5; CDR3: CASSIAGRSSGNTIYF; DNA: TGTGCCAGCAGTATTGCGGGACGGAGCTCTGGAAACACCATATATTTT
D: -; J: TRBJ2-2; size: -; V: TRBV7-3; CDR3: CASSLTNLMNTGELFF; DNA: TGTGCCAGCAGCTTAACGAACTTGATGAACACCGGGGAGCTGTTTTTT
D: -; J: TRBJ1-2; size: -; V: TRBV6-2/TRBV6-3; CDR3: CASSTGREGYTF; DNA: TGTGCCAGCAGTACCGGCCGGGAGGGCTACACCTTC
D: TRBD1; J: TRBJ1-5; size: -; V: TRBV7-2; CDR3: CASSLEGQGHQPQHF; DNA: TGTGCCAGCAGCTTAGAGGGACAGGGGCATCAGCCCCAGCATTTT
D: TRBD2; J: TRBJ2-3; size: -; V: TRBV11-2; CDR3: CASSVRLAVGTDTQYF; DNA: TGTGCCAGCAGCGTACGACTAGCGGTCGGCACAGATACGCAGTATTTT
D: TRBD1; J: TRBJ1-2; size: -; V: TRBV7-2; CDR3: CASSLFSGQGASSYGYTF; DNA: TGTGCCAGCAGCTTATTCTCCGGACAGGGGGCGAGCTCCTATGGCTACACCTTC
D: -; J: TRBJ1-1; size: -; V: TRBV24-1; CDR3: CATRDRINTEAFF; DNA: TGTGCCACCAGGGACAGAATTAACACTGAAGCTTTCTTT
D: -; J: TRBJ1-1; size: few; V: TRBV27; CDR3: CASIAWTAKNTEAFF; DNA: TGTGCCAGCATTGCCTGGACAGCAAAGAACACTGAAGCTTTCTTT
D: TRBD2; J: TRBJ2-1; size: few; V: TRBV19; CDR3: CASRKASGYNEQFF; DNA: TGTGCCAGTAGGAAGGCTAGCGGCTACAATGAGCAGTTCTTC
D: -; J: TRBJ2-1; size: -; V: TRBV9; CDR3: CASSVEQTSISYNEQFF; DNA: TGTGCCAGCAGCGTAGAACAGACCTCTATTTCCTACAATGAGCAGTTCTTC
D: -; J: TRBJ1-5; size: -; V: TRBV6-1; CDR3: CASSEIGRGSQPQHF; DNA: TGTGCCAGCAGTGAAATAGGCAGAGGCTCTCAGCCCCAGCATTTT
D: -; J: TRBJ1-1; size: few; V: TRBV19; CDR3: CASSIALRNTAFF; DNA: TGTGCCAGTAGTATAGCGCTGCGGAATACCGCTTTCTTT
D: -; J: TRBJ2-7; size: once; V: TRBV18; CDR3: CASSDRTPSYEQYF; DNA: TGTGCCAGCTCAGACAGGACGCCCTCCTACGAGCAGTACTTC
D: -; J: TRBJ2-3; size: -; V: TRBV6-5; CDR3: CASSPGSNTDTQYF; DNA: TGTGCCAGCAGCCCGGGATCTAACACAGATACGCAGTATTTT
D: -; J: TRBJ1-1; size: -; V: TRBV30; CDR3: CAWIYSLNTEAFF; DNA: TGTGCCTGGATCTACTCGCTGAACACTGAAGCTTTCTTT
D: TRBD1; J: TRBJ1-2; size: -; V: TRBV6-5; CDR3: CASSSSPTGGGSYTF; DNA: TGTGCCAGCAGTTCGAGCCCGACAGGGGGAGGGAGCTACACCTTC
D: -; J: TRBJ2-2; size: once; V: TRBV6-1; CDR3: CASSELEGVDTGELFF; DNA: TGTGCCAGCAGTGAACTGGAGGGAGTAGACACCGGGGAGCTGTTTTTT
D: -; J: TRBJ1-1; size: -; V: TRBV7-9; CDR3: CASSLVRGPMTEAFF; DNA: TGTGCCAGCAGCTTAGTTCGCGGGCCTATGACTGAAGCTTTCTTT
D: -; J: TRBJ2-5; size: few; V: TRBV13; CDR3: CASSPSFPGSETQYF; DNA: TGTGCCAGCAGCCCCTCTTTCCCAGGATCGGAGACCCAGTACTTC